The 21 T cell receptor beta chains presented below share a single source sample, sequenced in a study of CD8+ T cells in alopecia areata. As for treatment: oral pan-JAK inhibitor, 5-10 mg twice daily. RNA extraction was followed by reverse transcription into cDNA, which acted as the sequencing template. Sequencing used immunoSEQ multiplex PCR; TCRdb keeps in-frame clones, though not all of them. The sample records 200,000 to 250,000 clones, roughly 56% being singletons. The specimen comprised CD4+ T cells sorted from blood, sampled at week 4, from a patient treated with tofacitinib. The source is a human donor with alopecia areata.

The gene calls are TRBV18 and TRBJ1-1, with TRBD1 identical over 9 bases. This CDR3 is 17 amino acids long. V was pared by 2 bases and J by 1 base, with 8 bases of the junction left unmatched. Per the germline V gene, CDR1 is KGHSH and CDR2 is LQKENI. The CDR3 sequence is CASSPSGTGQGNTEAFF. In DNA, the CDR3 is TGTGCCAGCTCACCATCGGGGACAGGGCAGGGGAACACTGAAGCTTTCTTT.

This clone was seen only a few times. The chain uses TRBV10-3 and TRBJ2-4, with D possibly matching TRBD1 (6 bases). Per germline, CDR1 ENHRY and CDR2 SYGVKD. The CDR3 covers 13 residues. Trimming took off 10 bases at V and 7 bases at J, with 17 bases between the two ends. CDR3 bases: TGTGCCACCCGGGACATGGGGGCGAACATTCAGTACTTC. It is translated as CATRDMGANIQYF.

The CDR3 sequence: CASREQGAYEQYF. CDR3 coding DNA: TGTGCCAGCAGGGAACAGGGGGCCTACGAGCAGTACTTC. The rearrangement joins TRBV6-5 to TRBJ2-7; TRBD1 aligns across 8 bases. Germline V lookup: CDR1 MNHEY, CDR2 SVGAGI. The CDR3 runs 13 residues. After removal of 6 bases from V and 2 bases from J, the junction contained 3 bases not matched to a gene.

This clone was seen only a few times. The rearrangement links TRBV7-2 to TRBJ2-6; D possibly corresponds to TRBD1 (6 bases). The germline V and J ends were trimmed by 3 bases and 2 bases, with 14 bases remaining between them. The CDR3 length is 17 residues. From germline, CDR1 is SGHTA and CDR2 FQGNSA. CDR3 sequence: CASSFDRRTTGANVLTF. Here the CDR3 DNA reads TGTGCCAGCAGCTTCGACAGGAGGACCACTGGGGCCAACGTCCTGACTTTC.

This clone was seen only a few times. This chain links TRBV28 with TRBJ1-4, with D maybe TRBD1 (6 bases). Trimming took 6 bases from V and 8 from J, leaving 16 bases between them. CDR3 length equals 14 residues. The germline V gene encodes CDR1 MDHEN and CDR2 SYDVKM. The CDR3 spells CASRTGSNQEKLFF. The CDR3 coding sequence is TGTGCCAGCAGGACAGGCTCCAATCAAGAAAAACTGTTTTTT.

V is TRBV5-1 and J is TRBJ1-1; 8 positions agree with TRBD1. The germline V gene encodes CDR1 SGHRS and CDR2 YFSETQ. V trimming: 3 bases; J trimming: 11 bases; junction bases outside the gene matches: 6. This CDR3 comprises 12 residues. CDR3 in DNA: TGCGCCAGCAGCTCGACAGGGGCGGAGGCTTTCTTT. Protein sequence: CASSSTGAEAFF. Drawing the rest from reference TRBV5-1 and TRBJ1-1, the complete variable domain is KAGVTQTPRYLIKTRGQQVTLSCSPISGHRSVSWYQQTPGQGLQFLFEYFSETQRNKGNFPGRFSGRQFSNSRSEMNVSTLELGDSALYLCASSSTGAEAFFGQGTRLTVV.

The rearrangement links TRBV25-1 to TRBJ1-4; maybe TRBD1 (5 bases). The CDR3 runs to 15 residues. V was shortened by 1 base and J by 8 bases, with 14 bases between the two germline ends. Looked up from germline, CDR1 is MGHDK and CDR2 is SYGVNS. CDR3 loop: CASSESGQPQEKLFF. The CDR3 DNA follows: TGTGCCAGCAGTGAATCGGGGCAGCCCCAGGAAAAACTGTTTTTT.

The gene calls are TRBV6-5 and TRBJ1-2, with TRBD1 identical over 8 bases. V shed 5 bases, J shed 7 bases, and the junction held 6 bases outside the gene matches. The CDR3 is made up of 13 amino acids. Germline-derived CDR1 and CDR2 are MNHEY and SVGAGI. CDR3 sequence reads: CASSTPGTGGYTF. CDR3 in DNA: TGTGCCAGCAGTACCCCCGGGACAGGTGGCTACACCTTC.

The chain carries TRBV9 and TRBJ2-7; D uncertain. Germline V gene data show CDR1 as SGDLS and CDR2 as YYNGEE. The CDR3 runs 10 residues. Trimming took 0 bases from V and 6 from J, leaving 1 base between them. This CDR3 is CASSVGEQYF. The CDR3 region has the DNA TGTGCCAGCAGCGTAGGCGAGCAGTACTTC. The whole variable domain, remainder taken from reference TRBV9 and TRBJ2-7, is DSGVTQTPKHLITATGQRVTLRCSPRSGDLSVYWYQQSLDQGLQFLIQYYNGEERAKGNILERFSAQQFPDLHSELNLSSLELGDSALYFCASSVGEQYFGPGTRLTVT.

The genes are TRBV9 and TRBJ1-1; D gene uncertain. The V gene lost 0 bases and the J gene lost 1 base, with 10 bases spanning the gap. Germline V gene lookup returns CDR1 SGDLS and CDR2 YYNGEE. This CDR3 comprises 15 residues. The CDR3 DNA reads TGTGCCAGCAGCGTAGAATGGGCCAGGAACACTGAAGCTTTCTTT. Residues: CASSVEWARNTEAFF.

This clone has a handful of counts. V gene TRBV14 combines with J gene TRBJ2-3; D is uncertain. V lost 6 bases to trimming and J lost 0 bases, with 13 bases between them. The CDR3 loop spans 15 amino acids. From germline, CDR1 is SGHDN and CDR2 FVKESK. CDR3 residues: CASRGIASSTDTQYF. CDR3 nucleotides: TGTGCCAGCAGAGGAATTGCCTCTAGCACAGATACGCAGTATTTT. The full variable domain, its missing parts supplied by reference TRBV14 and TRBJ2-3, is EAGVTQFPSHSVIEKGQTVTLRCDPISGHDNLYWYRRVMGKEIKFLLHFVKESKQDESGMPNNRFLAERTGGTYSTLKVQPAELEDSGVYFCASRGIASSTDTQYFGPGTRLTVL.

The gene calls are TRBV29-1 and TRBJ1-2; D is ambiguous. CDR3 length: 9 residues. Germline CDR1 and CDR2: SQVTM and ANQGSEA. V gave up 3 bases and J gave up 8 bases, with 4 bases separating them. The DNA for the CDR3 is TGCAGCGTTGAGAGCGGCTACACCTTC. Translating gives CSVESGYTF. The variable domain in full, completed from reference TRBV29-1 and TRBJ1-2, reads SAVISQKPSRDICQRGTSLTIQCQVDSQVTMMFWYRQQPGQSLTLIATANQGSEATYESGFVIDKFPISRPNLTFSTLTVSNMSPEDSSIYLCSVESGYTFGSGTRLTVV.

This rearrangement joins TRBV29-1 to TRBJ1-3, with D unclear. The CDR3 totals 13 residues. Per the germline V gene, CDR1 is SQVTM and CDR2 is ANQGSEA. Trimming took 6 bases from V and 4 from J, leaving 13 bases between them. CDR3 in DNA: TGCAGCGTAACCCGGGATGGCGGAAACACCATATATTTT. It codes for CSVTRDGGNTIYF.

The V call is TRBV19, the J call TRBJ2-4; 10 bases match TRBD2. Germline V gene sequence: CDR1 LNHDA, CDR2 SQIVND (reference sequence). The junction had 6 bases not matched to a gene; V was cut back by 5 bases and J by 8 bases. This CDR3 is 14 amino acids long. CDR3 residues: CASSPAGGPYIQYF. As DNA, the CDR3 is TGTGCCAGTAGTCCAGCGGGGGGGCCGTACATTCAGTACTTC.

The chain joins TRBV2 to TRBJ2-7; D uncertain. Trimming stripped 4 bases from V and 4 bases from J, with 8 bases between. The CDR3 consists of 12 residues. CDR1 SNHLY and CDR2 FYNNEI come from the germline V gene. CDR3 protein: CASSGRLYEQYF. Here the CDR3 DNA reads TGTGCCAGCAGTGGACGGCTGTACGAGCAGTACTTC.

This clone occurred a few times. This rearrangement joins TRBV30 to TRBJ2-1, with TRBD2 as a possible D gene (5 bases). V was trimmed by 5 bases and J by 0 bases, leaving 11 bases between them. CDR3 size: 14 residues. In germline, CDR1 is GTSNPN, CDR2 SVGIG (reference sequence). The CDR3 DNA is TGTGCCTGGGTAACTAGGAGCTCCTACAATGAGCAGTTCTTC. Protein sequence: CAWVTRSSYNEQFF.

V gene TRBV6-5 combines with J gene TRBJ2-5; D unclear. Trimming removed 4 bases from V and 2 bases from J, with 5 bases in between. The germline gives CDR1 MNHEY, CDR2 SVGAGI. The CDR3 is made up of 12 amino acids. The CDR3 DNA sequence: TGTGCCAGCAGTTCTCCACAAGAGACCCAGTACTTC. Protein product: CASSSPQETQYF.

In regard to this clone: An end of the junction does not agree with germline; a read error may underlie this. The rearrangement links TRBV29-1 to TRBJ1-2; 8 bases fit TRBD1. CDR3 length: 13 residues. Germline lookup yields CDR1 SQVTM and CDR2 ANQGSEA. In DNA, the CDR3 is TGCAGCGCTGAAGGACAGGGCCGCTATGGCTACACCTTC. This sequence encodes CSAEGQGRYGYTF.

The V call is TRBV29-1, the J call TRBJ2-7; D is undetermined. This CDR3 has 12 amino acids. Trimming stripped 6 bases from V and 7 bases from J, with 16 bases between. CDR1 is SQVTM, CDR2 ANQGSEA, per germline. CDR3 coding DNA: TGCAGCGTGGAAACCAGGCTTGGGGAGCAGTACTTC. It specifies CSVETRLGEQYF.

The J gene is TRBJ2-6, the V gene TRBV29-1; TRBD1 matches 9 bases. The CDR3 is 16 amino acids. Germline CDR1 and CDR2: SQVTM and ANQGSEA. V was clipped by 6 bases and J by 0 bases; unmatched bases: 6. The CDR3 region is CSVLQGASSGANVLTF. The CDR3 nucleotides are TGCAGCGTATTACAGGGGGCCAGCTCTGGGGCCAACGTCCTGACTTTC.

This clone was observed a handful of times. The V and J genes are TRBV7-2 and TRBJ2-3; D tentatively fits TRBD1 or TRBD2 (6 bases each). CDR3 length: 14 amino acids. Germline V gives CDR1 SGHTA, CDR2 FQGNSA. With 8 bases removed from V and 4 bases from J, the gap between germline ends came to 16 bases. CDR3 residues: CASHWTGASDTQYF. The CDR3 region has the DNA TGTGCCAGCCACTGGACGGGGGCATCAGATACGCAGTATTTT. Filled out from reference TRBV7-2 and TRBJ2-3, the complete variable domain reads GAGVSQSPSNKVTEKGKDVELRCDPISGHTALYWYRQSLGQGLEFLIYFQGNSAPDKSGLPSDRFSAERTGGSVSTLTIQRTQQEDSAVYLCASHWTGASDTQYFGPGTRLTVL.